The clone carrying this T cell receptor beta chain has ten or more counts. As yet, its antigen is unknown. The data stem from a study of T-cell reconstitution after alpha-beta-depleted transplantation in children. General observations from the study: Diversity and T-cell counts at one year after transplant derived mostly from new T cells. There were reportedly several hundred expanded graft clones from which alpha-beta T cells came about two months after transplant. Surviving recipient T cells and intrathymic progenitors accounted for some patients' high TCRbeta diversity at day 60.

Preparation of the TCRbeta library was carried out with unique molecular identifiers. TCRdb passed the PCR reads through MiXCR, listing each CDR3 protein once. The repertoire holds tens of thousands of distinct CDR3 sequences, roughly 4.5% seen once, with approximately 19% in the top ten. The specimen comprised PBMCs, mostly from graft donor cells, sampled 180 days after TCRalphabeta/CD19-depleted stem cell transplant. The clonotype originates from a boy under three years old who had a stem cell transplant for acute myeloid leukemia, so the T cells may come from the graft donor.

CDR3 region: CASSLGFNRGPGTEAFF. The CDR3 bases are TGTGCCAGCAGCTTGGGATTCAACAGGGGGCCGGGCACTGAAGCTTTCTTT. The genes are TRBV7-2 and TRBJ1-1; 9 nucleotides agree with TRBD1. This CDR3 contains 17 residues. The germline CDR1 and CDR2 sequences are SGHTA and FQGNSA. Trimming at V came to 3 bases and at J to 4 bases, leaving 12 bases not matched to a gene.